These 14 T cell receptor beta chains share one sample of origin, sequenced in a study of shared clonotypes between healthy human individuals. This table comes from immunoSEQ multiplex PCR, and its TCRdb copy is limited to in-frame clones, with some not included. The data hold a few hundred thousand clones, with about 74% observed a single time. Sequenced: PBMCs. These receptors were taken from a woman aged 40 to 50 in good health. Some clones in this sample may be carry-over from other donors' samples.

The rearrangement links TRBV7-8 to TRBJ2-7, with TRBD2 matching over 12 bases. The CDR3 spans 16 residues. Germline CDR1 reads SGHVS; CDR2 reads FQNEAQ. V dropped 0 bases and J dropped 3; count of bases not matched to a gene: 3. The CDR3 sequence: CASSLARTSGNYEQYF. The CDR3 bases are TGTGCCAGCAGCTTAGCGAGGACTAGCGGGAACTACGAGCAGTACTTC.

This chain joins TRBV9 and TRBJ2-5, with 10 bases fitting TRBD1. The CDR3 length is 15 residues. Germline values: CDR1 SGDLS, CDR2 YYNGEE. The trim removed 4 bases at V and 1 base at J, leaving 4 bases unmatched. The CDR3, as DNA: TGTGCCAGCAGCACCCGGGACAGGGGCCAAGAGACCCAGTACTTC. This codes for CASSTRDRGQETQYF.

The table lists this clone with many counts. This rearrangement joins TRBV11-2 to TRBJ2-2; weak D call: TRBD1 (6 bases). V was pared by 3 bases and J by 5 bases, with 10 bases between. This CDR3 is 14 amino acids long. Per germline, CDR1 SGHAT and CDR2 FQNNGV. The CDR3 DNA sequence: TGTGCCAGCAGCTTCGGCAGGGGTACCGGGGAGCTGTTTTTT. Translating gives CASSFGRGTGELFF.

V gene TRBV11-1 combines with J gene TRBJ2-2; TRBD2 matches 10 bases. Germline CDR1 and CDR2: SGHAT and FQDESV (reference sequence). Trimming at V came to 1 base and at J to 5 bases, leaving 4 bases not matched to a gene. The CDR3 totals 16 residues. The CDR3 DNA follows: TGTGCCAGCAGCTTAGAACTAGCGGGACAGACCGGGGAGCTGTTTTTT. Protein sequence: CASSLELAGQTGELFF.

Concerning this clone itself: A much larger clone is a single base away; this may be a read error. This chain connects TRBV5-5 to TRBJ2-7, with unresolved D. The CDR3 totals 14 residues. The germline gives CDR1 SGHKS, CDR2 YYEKEE (reference sequence). The CDR3 region is CASSLSFSVYKQYF. The CDR3 coding sequence is TGTGCCAGCAGCTTGAGTTTTTCGGTCTACAAGCAGTACTTC. The full variable domain, in which reference TRBV5-5 and TRBJ2-7 provide the parts outside the CDR3, is DAGVTQSPTHLIKTRGQQVTLRCSPISGHKSVSWYQQVLGQGPQFIFQYYEKEERGRGNFPDRFSARQFPNYSSELNVNALLLGDSALYLCASSLSFSVYKQYFGPGTRLTVT.

V usage is TRBV2 and J usage is TRBJ2-1; 12 bases match TRBD2. The CDR3 covers 12 residues. Germline-derived CDR1 and CDR2 are SNHLY and FYNNEI. After removal of 8 bases from V and 10 bases from J, the junction contained 3 bases not matched to a gene. CDR3: CASGLAGSEQFF. CDR3 nucleotide sequence: TGTGCCAGCGGACTAGCGGGATCGGAGCAGTTCTTC.

The rearrangement links TRBV28 to TRBJ2-5; D is possibly TRBD1 (6 bases). The CDR3 is 15 amino acids. Between the trimmed V and J ends, which lost 8 bases and 1 base, there was a span of 17 bases. Germline CDR1 and CDR2: MDHEN and SYDVKM. The CDR3 nucleotides are TGTGCCAGCCGGTCCCGACAGGTAACCCAAGAGACCCAGTACTTC. Translating gives CASRSRQVTQETQYF. The full variable domain, with the rest looked up from reference TRBV28 and TRBJ2-5, is DVKVTQSSRYLVKRTGEKVFLECVQDMDHENMFWYRQDPGLGLRLIYFSYDVKMKEKGDIPEGYSVSREKKERFSLILESASTNQTSMYLCASRSRQVTQETQYFGPGTRLLVL.

This clone was detected only a few times. In the same sample, other DNA sequences code for this CDR3. The rearrangement links TRBV6-6 to TRBJ2-1; D uncertain. The CDR3 is 11 amino acids. Between the trimmed V and J ends, which lost 5 bases and 6 bases, there was a span of 5 bases. The V gene's germline CDR1 is MNHNY and CDR2 SVGAGI (reference sequence). The CDR3 DNA reads TGTGCCAGCAGTACCCTCAATGAGCAGTTCTTC. Translated, it gives CASSTLNEQFF.

V usage is TRBV7-9 and J usage is TRBJ2-2; 11 bases fit TRBD1. The germline CDR1 and CDR2 sequences are SEHNR and FQNEAQ (reference sequence). The V and J ends lost 4 bases and 5 bases, in that order; junction bases with no gene match: 9. This CDR3 has 17 amino acids. CDR3 sequence: CASSYYPGTGGTGELFF. The CDR3 DNA sequence: TGTGCCAGCAGCTATTACCCCGGGACAGGGGGGACCGGGGAGCTGTTTTTT. The whole variable domain, filled in from reference TRBV7-9 and TRBJ2-2, reads DTGVSQNPRHKITKRGQNVTFRCDPISEHNRLYWYRQTLGQGPEFLTYFQNEAQLEKSRLLSDRFSAERPKGSFSTLEIQRTEQGDSAMYLCASSYYPGTGGTGELFFGEGSRLTVL.

In this sample, this clone turned up a few times. The V gene is TRBV28, the J gene TRBJ2-7; a possible D gene is TRBD2 (7 bases). The CDR3 spans 14 residues. The ends were cut back, 5 bases at V and 6 bases at J, with 17 bases in the middle. Germline loops: CDR1 MDHEN, CDR2 SYDVKM. The CDR3 DNA follows: TGTGCCAGCAGTACGCCGAGGGGGGGCCGCGAGCAGTACTTC. It specifies CASSTPRGGREQYF.

This clone is deemed medium-sized. The gene calls are TRBV7-2 and TRBJ1-1; D is unresolved. Germline V gene lookup returns CDR1 SGHTA and CDR2 FQGNSA. V was pared by 4 bases and J by 0 bases, with 6 bases between. CDR3 length: 13 residues. CDR3: CASSSQMNTEAFF. CDR3 bases: TGTGCCAGCAGCTCACAGATGAACACTGAAGCTTTCTTT.

The V and J genes are TRBV27 and TRBJ2-2; D gene ambiguous. Per germline, CDR1 MNHEY and CDR2 SMNVEV (reference sequence). The length of the CDR3 is 17 residues. The V end was cut by 2 bases, the J end by 4 bases, with 17 bases between. The CDR3 loop reads CASSLGLTTSFTGELFF. In DNA, the CDR3 is TGTGCCAGCAGTTTAGGCCTCACAACATCCTTCACCGGGGAGCTGTTTTTT.

The chain employs TRBV30 and TRBJ1-1; D remains unclear. This CDR3 region has 13 residues. Between the trimmed V and J ends, which lost 0 bases and 1 base, there was a span of 6 bases. Germline assignment: CDR1 GTSNPN and CDR2 SVGIG (reference sequence). CDR3 coding DNA: TGTGCCTGGAGTGTACAACAGAACACTGAAGCTTTCTTT. As protein: CAWSVQQNTEAFF.

This clone has a count of ten or more. J is TRBJ2-7 and V is TRBV10-2; TRBD2 is a possible D gene (5 bases). The CDR3 runs to 14 residues. V was shortened by 8 bases and J by 3 bases, with 17 bases between the two germline ends. Germline-derived CDR1 and CDR2 are WSHSY and SAAADI. The CDR3 DNA sequence: TGCGCCAGCTGGGAGCCGCCCCTCAGCTACGAGCAGTACTTC. The encoded protein is CASWEPPLSYEQYF.